This T cell receptor (beta chain) was identified in a study of blood T cell repertoires in COVID-19. Study context: Whether acute or convalescent, the COVID-19 samples came from the United States, Italy and Spain.

The age range of participants was about 18 to 100 years, with residence in about two dozen US areas. Cohorts were based on clinical histories the participants reported. CDR3 size: 13 residues. The V gene lost 3 bases and the J gene lost 7 bases, with 11 bases spanning the gap. The germline V gene has CDR1 SGDLS and CDR2 YYNGEE. As processed by the authors: Nucleated cell counts were estimated from reference gene primer amplification. Using immunoSEQ multiplex PCR, the repertoire was profiled, and TCRdb retains in-frame clones only, with some absent. V and J calls plus clone size are reproduced from that table; the DNA served to infer D and trimming. The sample has some 200,000 clones, around 82% seen once.

This TCR was recovered from a man in his forties or fifties who had recovered from COVID-19. Sequencing was done on a sample of PBMCs or T cells enriched from blood (not recorded which). The V gene is TRBV9, the J gene TRBJ2-4; D remains ambiguous. The CDR3 protein is CASSASSGNIQYF. Written as DNA, the CDR3 is TGTGCCAGCAGCGCCTCTAGTGGTAACATTCAGTACTTC.